The clone carrying this TCR beta chain occurred many times. Its antigen is not identified. Amplified TCR beta CDR3 regions came from RNA transcripts. HTBI primers were employed in a first-round RT-PCR of the TCR CDR3. TCRdb reprocessed the multiplex PCR reads via MiXCR and lists one record per CDR3 protein. Among fewer than 750,000 distinct CDR3 sequences, 13% to 15% were seen once, and the ten largest hold 9.5% to 15%. This specimen comes from a study of T cells in Graves' hyperthyroidism and ophthalmopathy. Uncontrolled infection, other autoimmune disease, pregnancy and lactation each barred patients from inclusion. General study points: It was a median around seven months before onset that the model predicted ophthalmopathy.

From germline, CDR1 is MNHEY and CDR2 SVGEGT. The CDR3 consists of 15 residues. V was clipped by 5 bases and J by 4 bases; unmatched bases: 4. Material for sequencing was blood. The receptor comes from a woman in her 50s with Graves' ophthalmopathy. The rearrangement uses TRBV6-2 or TRBV6-3 and TRBJ2-1; 11 bases agree with TRBD2. This CDR3 is CASSKRTSGYNEQFF. The DNA of the CDR3 is TGTGCCAGCAGTAAACGGACTAGCGGGTACAATGAGCAGTTCTTC.